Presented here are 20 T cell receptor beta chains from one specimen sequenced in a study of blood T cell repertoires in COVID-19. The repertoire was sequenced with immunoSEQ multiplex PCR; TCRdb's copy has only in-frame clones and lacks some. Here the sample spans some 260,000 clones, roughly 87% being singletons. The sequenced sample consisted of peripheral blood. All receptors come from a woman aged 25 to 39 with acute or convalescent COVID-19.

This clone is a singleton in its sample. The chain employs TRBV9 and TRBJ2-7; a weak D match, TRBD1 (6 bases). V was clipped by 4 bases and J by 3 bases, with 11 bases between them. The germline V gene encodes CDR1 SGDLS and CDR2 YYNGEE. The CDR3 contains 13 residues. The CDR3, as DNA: TGTGCCAGCAGCCCGAGGACAGACTACGAGCAGTACTTC. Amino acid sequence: CASSPRTDYEQYF.

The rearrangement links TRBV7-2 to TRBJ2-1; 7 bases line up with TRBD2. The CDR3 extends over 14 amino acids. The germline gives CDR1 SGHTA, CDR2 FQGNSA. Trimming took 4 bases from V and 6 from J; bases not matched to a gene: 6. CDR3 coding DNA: TGTGCCAGCAGCTCTTTCGGACTAGTCAATGAGCAGTTCTTC. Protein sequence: CASSSFGLVNEQFF.

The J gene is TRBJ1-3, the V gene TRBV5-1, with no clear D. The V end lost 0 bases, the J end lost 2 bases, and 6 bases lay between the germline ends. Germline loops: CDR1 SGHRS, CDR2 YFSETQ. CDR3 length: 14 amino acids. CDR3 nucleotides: TGCGCCAGCAGCTTGGCGGGGACTGGAAACACCATATATTTT. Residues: CASSLAGTGNTIYF. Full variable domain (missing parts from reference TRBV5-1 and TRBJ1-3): KAGVTQTPRYLIKTRGQQVTLSCSPISGHRSVSWYQQTPGQGLQFLFEYFSETQRNKGNFPGRFSGRQFSNSRSEMNVSTLELGDSALYLCASSLAGTGNTIYFGEGSWLTVV.

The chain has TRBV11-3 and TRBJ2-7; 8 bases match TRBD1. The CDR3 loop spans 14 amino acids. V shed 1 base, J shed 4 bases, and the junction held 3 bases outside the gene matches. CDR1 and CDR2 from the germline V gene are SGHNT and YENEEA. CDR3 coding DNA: TGTGCCAGCAGCTTAGCCGGACAGGGATACGAGCAGTACTTC. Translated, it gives CASSLAGQGYEQYF.

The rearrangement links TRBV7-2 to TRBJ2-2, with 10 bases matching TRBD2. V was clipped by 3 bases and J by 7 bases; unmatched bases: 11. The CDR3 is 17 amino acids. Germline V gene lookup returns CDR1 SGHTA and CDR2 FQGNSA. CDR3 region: CASSFSSGRARSGELFF. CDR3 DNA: TGTGCCAGCAGCTTTTCCAGCGGGAGGGCCCGGAGCGGGGAGCTGTTTTTT.

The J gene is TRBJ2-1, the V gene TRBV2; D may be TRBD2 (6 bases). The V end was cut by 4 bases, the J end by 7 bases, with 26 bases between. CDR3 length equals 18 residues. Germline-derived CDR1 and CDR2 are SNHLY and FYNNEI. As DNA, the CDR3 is TGTGCCAGCAGTGGAGCCTTTGGGGGGACTTCGAACCAAAATGAGCAGTTCTTC. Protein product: CASSGAFGGTSNQNEQFF.

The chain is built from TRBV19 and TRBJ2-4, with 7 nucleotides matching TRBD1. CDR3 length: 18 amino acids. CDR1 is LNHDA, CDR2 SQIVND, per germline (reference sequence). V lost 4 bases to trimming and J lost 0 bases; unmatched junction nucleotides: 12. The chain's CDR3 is CASSTPGGQPLAKNIQYF. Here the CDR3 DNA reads TGTGCCAGTAGTACGCCAGGGGGACAACCACTAGCCAAAAACATTCAGTACTTC.

The CDR3 sequence: CASGAQETQYF. The DNA of the CDR3 is TGTGCCAGCGGAGCCCAAGAGACCCAGTACTTC. The genes are TRBV12-3 or TRBV12-4 and TRBJ2-5, with no clear D. CDR3 size: 11 residues. The V gene lost 8 bases and the J gene lost 1 base, with 5 bases spanning the gap.

CDR3 region: CASNSGTGVLLNYGYTF. DNA for the CDR3: TGTGCCAGCAACTCCGGGACAGGGGTCCTCCTCAACTATGGCTACACCTTC. The J gene is TRBJ1-2, the V gene TRBV27, with 10 bases identical to TRBD1. The germline gives CDR1 MNHEY, CDR2 SMNVEV (reference sequence). This CDR3 is built from 17 residues. V shed 7 bases and J 2 bases; nucleotides not matched to a gene: 13.

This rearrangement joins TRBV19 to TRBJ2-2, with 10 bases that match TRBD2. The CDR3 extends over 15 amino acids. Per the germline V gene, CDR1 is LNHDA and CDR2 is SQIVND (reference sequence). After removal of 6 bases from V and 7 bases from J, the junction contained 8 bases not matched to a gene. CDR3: CASRVSGRTIGELFF. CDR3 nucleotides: TGTGCCAGTAGAGTTAGCGGGAGGACGATCGGGGAGCTGTTTTTT.

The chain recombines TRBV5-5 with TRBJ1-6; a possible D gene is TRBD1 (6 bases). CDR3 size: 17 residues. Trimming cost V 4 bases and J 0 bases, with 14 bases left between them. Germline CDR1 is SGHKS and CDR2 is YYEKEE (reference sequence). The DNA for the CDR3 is TGTGCCAGCAGCCCCCATCAGGGGAGCTCCTATAATTCACCCCTCCACTTT. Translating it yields CASSPHQGSSYNSPLHF.

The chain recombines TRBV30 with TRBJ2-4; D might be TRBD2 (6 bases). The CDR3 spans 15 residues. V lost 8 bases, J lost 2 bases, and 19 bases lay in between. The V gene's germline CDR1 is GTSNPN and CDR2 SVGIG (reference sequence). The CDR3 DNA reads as TGTGCCGCCAAGATGCGACGGGAGACCAAAAACATTCAGTACTTC. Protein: CAAKMRRETKNIQYF.

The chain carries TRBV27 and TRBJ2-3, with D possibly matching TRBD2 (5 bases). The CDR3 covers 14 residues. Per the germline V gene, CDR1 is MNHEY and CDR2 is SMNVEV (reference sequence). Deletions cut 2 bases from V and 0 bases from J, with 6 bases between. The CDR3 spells CASSLAGSTDTQYF. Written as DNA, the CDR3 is TGTGCCAGCAGTTTAGCGGGTAGCACAGATACGCAGTATTTT.

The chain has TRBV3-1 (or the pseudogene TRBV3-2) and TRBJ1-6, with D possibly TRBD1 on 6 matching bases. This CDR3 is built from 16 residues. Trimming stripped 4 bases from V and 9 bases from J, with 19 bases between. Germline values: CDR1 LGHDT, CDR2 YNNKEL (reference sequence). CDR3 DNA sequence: TGTGCCAGCAGCCCCGTCTCCGCAGGGGCCATTTCACCCCTCCACTTT. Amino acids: CASSPVSAGAISPLHF.

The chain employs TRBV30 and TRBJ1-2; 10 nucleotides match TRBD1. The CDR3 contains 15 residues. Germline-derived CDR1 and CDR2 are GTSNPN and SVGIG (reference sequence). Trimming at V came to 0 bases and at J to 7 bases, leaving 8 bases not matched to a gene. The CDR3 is CAWSVLGQGLGGYTF. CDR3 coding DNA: TGTGCCTGGAGTGTACTGGGACAGGGGTTGGGTGGCTACACCTTC.

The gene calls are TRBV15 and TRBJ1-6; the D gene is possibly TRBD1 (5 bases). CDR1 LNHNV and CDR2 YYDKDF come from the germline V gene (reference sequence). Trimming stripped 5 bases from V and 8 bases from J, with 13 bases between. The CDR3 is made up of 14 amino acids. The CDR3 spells CATSVLQGDSPLHF. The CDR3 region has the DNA TGTGCCACCAGCGTTCTTCAGGGCGATTCACCCCTCCACTTT. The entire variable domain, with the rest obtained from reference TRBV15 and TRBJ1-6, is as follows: DAMVIQNPRYQVTQFGKPVTLSCSQTLNHNVMYWYQQKSSQAPKLLFHYYDKDFNNEADTPDNFQSRRPNTSFCFLDIRSPGLGDTAMYLCATSVLQGDSPLHFGNGTRLTVT.

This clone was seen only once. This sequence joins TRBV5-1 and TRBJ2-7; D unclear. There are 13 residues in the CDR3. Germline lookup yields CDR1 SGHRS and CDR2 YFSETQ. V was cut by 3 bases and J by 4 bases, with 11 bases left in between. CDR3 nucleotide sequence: TGCGCCAGCAGCTGGGCCCTAAATTACGAGCAGTACTTC. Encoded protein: CASSWALNYEQYF.

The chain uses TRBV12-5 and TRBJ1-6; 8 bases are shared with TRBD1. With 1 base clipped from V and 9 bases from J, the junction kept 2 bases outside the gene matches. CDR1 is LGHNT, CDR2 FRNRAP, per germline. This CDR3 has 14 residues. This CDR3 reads CASGLGTGGSPLHF. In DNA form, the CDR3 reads TGTGCTAGTGGTTTGGGTACAGGGGGTTCACCCCTCCACTTT.

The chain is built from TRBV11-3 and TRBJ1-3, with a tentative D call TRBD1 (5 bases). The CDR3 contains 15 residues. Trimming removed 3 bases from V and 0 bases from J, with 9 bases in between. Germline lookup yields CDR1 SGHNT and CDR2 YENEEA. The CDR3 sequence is CASSFPQGSGNTIYF. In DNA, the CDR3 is TGTGCCAGCAGCTTCCCCCAGGGCTCTGGAAACACCATATATTTT. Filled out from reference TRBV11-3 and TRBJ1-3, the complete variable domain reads EAGVVQSPRYKIIEKKQPVAFWCNPISGHNTLYWYLQNLGQGPELLIRYENEEAVDDSQLPKDRFSAERLKGVDSTLKIQPAELGDSAVYLCASSFPQGSGNTIYFGEGSWLTVV.

The CDR3 nucleotides read TGTGCCAGCAGTGAATTATCGACAGGAAGACCCTACAATGAGCAGTTCTTC. It yields the protein CASSELSTGRPYNEQFF. The chain uses TRBV25-1 and TRBJ2-1; possible D gene TRBD1, 6 bases. Trimming cost V 1 base and J 2 bases, with 15 bases left between them. The CDR3 contains 17 residues. Germline-derived CDR1 and CDR2 are MGHDK and SYGVNS.